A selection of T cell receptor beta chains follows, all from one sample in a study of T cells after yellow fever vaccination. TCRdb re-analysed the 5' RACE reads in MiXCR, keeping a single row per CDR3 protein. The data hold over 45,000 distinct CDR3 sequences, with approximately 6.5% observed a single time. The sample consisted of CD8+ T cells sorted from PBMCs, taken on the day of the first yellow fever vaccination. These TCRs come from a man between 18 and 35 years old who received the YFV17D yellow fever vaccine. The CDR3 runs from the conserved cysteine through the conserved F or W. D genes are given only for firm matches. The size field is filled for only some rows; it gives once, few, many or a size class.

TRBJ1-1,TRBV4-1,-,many,CASSQEGWNTEAFF,TGCGCCAGCAGCCAAGAGGGTTGGAACACTGAAGCTTTCTTT
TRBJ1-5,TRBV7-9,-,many,CASSLDGQPQHF,TGTGCCAGCAGCTTAGATGGTCAGCCCCAGCATTTT
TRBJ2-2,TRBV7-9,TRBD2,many,CASLLALNTGELFF,TGTGCCAGCCTACTAGCGCTGAACACCGGGGAGCTGTTTTTT
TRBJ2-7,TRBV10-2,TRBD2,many,CASGPGLAYEQYF,TGCGCCAGCGGCCCGGGACTAGCTTACGAGCAGTACTTC
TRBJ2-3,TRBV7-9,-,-,CASRGTSTDTQYF,TGTGCCAGCAGAGGGACTAGCACAGATACGCAGTATTTT
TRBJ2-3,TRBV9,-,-,CASSVGGSVTDTQYF,TGTGCCAGCAGCGTCGGGGGTTCGGTCACAGATACGCAGTATTTT
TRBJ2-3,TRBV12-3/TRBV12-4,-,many,CASSSLGGTSVTDTQYF,TGTGCCAGCAGTTCTTTGGGCGGGACTTCGGTTACAGATACGCAGTATTTT
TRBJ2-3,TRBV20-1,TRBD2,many,CSARLAGPHIGTDTQYF,TGCAGTGCTAGGTTAGCGGGGCCTCACATTGGGACAGATACGCAGTATTTT
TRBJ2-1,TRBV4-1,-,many,CASSQGGAGAVF,TGCGCCAGCAGCCAAGGAGGAGCGGGTGCAGTCTTC
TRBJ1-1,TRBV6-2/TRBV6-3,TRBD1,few,CASSYHRTGSEAFF,TGTGCCAGCAGTTACCACCGGACAGGGTCTGAAGCTTTCTTT
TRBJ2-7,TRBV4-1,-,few,CASSQVFVRSYEQYF,TGCGCCAGCAGCCAAGTGTTTGTCAGATCCTACGAGCAGTACTTC
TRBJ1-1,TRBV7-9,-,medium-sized,CASSPGQTEAFF,TGTGCCAGCAGCCCCGGACAAACTGAAGCTTTCTTT
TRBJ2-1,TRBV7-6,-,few,CASSLFFSGPSGNNEQFF,TGTGCCAGCAGCTTATTTTTCTCGGGGCCCTCGGGTAACAATGAGCAGTTCTTC
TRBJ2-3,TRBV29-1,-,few,CSVVGADVYTQYF,TGCAGCGTTGTCGGGGCGGACGTGTATACGCAGTATTTT
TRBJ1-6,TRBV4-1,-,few,CASKESPGGYSPLHF,TGCGCCAGCAAAGAAAGTCCGGGGGGGTATTCACCCCTCCACTTT
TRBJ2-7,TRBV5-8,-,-,CASGPLIEQYF,TGTGCCAGCGGACCCCTTATAGAGCAGTACTTC
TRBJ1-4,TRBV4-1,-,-,CATQPGYLPNEKLFF,TGCGCCACGCAGCCAGGTTATCTTCCTAATGAAAAACTGTTTTTT
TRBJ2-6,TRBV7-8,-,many,CASSARDTKVSGANVLTF,TGTGCCAGCAGCGCTCGGGACACCAAAGTCTCTGGGGCCAACGTCCTGACTTTC
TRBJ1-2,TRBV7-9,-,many,CASSLPDTLVANYGYTF,TGTGCCAGCAGCTTGCCAGATACACTAGTAGCTAACTATGGCTACACCTTC
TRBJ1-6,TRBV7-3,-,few,CASSLRENSPLHF,TGTGCCAGCAGCTTAAGAGAAAATTCACCCCTCCACTTT
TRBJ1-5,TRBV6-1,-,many,CASSLGVSNQPQHF,TGTGCCAGCAGCCTAGGGGTTAGCAATCAGCCCCAGCATTTT
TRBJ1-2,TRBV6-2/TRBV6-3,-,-,CASSYRQVNYGYTF,TGTGCCAGCAGTTACCGACAAGTCAACTATGGCTACACCTTC
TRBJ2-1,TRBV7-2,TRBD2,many,CASSLIAGALNEQFF,TGTGCCAGCAGCCTCATAGCGGGGGCCCTCAATGAGCAGTTCTTC
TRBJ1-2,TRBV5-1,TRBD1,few,CASSFRDRENYGYTF,TGCGCCAGCAGCTTTAGGGACAGGGAGAACTATGGCTACACCTTC
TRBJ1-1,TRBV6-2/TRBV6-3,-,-,CASSQTKVRGGDTEAFF,TGTGCCAGCAGTCAAACAAAGGTCAGGGGAGGCGACACTGAAGCTTTCTTT
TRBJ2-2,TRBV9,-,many,CASSEDLSRGELFF,TGTGCCAGCAGCGAGGACCTCTCGAGAGGGGAGCTGTTTTTT
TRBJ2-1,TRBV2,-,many,CASSDSAYYNEQFF,TGTGCCAGCAGTGATAGCGCTTACTACAATGAGCAGTTCTTC
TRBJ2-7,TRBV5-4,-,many,CASSVGLNYEQYF,TGTGCCAGCAGTGTTGGACTTAACTACGAGCAGTACTTC
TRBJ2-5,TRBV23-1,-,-,CAPLRPRGGIGTQYF,TGCGCCCCCCTCCGCCCCAGGGGAGGGATCGGGACCCAGTACTTC
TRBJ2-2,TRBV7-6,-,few,CASSPLTRGTLNTGELFF,TGTGCCAGCAGCCCCCTAACCCGCGGGACACTCAACACCGGGGAGCTGTTTTTT
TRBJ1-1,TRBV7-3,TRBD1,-,CASSSGGAGTEAFF,TGTGCCAGCAGCTCAGGGGGCGCCGGCACTGAAGCTTTCTTT
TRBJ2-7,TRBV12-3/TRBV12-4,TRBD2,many,CASSPSGGASYEQYF,TGTGCCAGCAGTCCCAGCGGGGGGGCCTCCTACGAGCAGTACTTC
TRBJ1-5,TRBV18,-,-,CASSPSRVVWGNQPQHF,TGTGCCAGCTCACCGAGCAGGGTGGTTTGGGGCAATCAGCCCCAGCATTTT
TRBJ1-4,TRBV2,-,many,CASSEVAVGPNEKLFF,TGTGCCAGCAGTGAAGTAGCTGTTGGGCCTAATGAAAAACTGTTTTTT
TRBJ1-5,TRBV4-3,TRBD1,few,CASSQDRRGPSQPQHF,TGCGCCAGCAGCCAAGATAGGAGGGGGCCAAGTCAGCCCCAGCATTTT
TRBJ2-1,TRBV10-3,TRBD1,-,CAIRDTGQGVIDEQFF,TGTGCCATCAGGGACACGGGACAGGGGGTAATCGATGAGCAGTTCTTC
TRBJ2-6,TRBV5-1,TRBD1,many,CASSLLRGSGANVLTF,TGCGCCAGCAGCTTGCTCAGGGGGTCTGGGGCCAACGTCCTGACTTTC
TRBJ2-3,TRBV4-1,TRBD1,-,CASSPLPGQATDTQYF,TGCGCCAGCAGCCCGCTTCCGGGACAGGCCACAGATACGCAGTATTTT
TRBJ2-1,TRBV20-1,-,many,CSAHRMPADSEQFF,TGCAGTGCCCACAGGATGCCGGCCGACAGTGAGCAGTTCTTC
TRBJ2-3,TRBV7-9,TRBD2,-,CASSPASGVADTQYF,TGTGCCAGCAGCCCGGCCAGCGGGGTCGCAGATACGCAGTATTTT
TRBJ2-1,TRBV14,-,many,CASSPPSSLSYNEQFF,TGTGCCAGCAGCCCGCCCAGTAGTCTCTCCTACAATGAGCAGTTCTTC
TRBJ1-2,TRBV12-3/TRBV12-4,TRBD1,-,CASRTGVDGYTF,TGTGCCAGCAGAACAGGGGTAGATGGCTACACCTTC
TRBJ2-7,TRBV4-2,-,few,CASSQDSGRTYEQYF,TGTGCCAGCAGCCAAGATAGCGGCAGAACCTACGAGCAGTACTTC
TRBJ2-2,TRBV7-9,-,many,CASSFEELFF,TGTGCCAGCAGCTTTGAGGAGCTGTTTTTT
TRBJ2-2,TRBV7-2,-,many,CASSFIQVNTGELFF,TGTGCCAGCAGCTTTATCCAGGTCAACACCGGGGAGCTGTTTTTT
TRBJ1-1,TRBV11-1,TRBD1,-,CASSLSQRDRGAMNTEAFF,TGTGCCAGCAGCTTATCACAACGGGACAGAGGAGCTATGAACACTGAAGCTTTCTTT
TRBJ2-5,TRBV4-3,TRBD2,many,CASSAAAGRYQETQYF,TGCGCCAGCAGCGCCGCAGCGGGGAGGTACCAAGAGACCCAGTACTTC